A selection of T cell receptor beta chains follows, all from one sample in a study of glioma-infiltrating T cells after dendritic cell vaccination. The data were produced by immunoSEQ multiplex PCR, yet TCRdb's version contains in-frame clones alone and is incomplete. The sample yields under 100,000 clones, over 60% seen once. The sample was blood, taken before dendritic cell vaccination. These receptors all come from a human donor with glioblastoma. Each CDR3 is given with its conserved first and last residue. A D gene is named only where the DNA matches it firmly. For some rows the clone size is stated as once, few or many, or as a class when expanded; others skip it.

V gene	CDR3 length	J gene	clone size	D gene	CDR3 protein	CDR3 DNA
TRBV6-1	16	TRBJ2-7	-	TRBD2	CASSEVAGDSSYEQYF	TGTGCCAGCAGTGAAGTAGCGGGTGATAGCTCCTACGAGCAGTACTTC
TRBV11-2	16	TRBJ1-1	-	-	CASLRGGVSGYTEAFF	TGTGCCAGTTTACGAGGGGGGGTATCTGGATACACTGAAGCTTTCTTT
TRBV6-5	12	TRBJ2-7	-	-	CASSYRGIEQYF	TGTGCCAGCAGTTATAGAGGAATTGAGCAGTACTTC
TRBV6-5	12	TRBJ1-2	-	-	CASTRDNYGYTF	TGTGCCAGCACGCGAGATAACTATGGCTACACCTTC
TRBV19	13	TRBJ1-2	-	-	CASRRQGGYGYTF	TGTGCCAGTAGGAGGCAGGGCGGCTATGGCTACACCTTC
TRBV9	14	TRBJ1-5	-	-	CASSVGISNQPQHF	TGTGCCAGCAGCGTAGGTATTAGCAATCAGCCCCAGCATTTT
TRBV6-5	16	TRBJ2-7	-	TRBD1	CASSFGQDTSTYEQYF	TGTGCCAGCAGTTTCGGACAGGACACATCAACCTACGAGCAGTACTTC
TRBV5-1	16	TRBJ1-1	-	-	CASSWVGEARNTEAFF	TGCGCCAGCAGCTGGGTTGGGGAGGCAAGGAACACTGAAGCTTTCTTT
TRBV9	13	TRBJ2-7	-	TRBD2	CASSETSRTLLYF	TGTGCCAGCAGCGAGACTAGCCGGACCCTATTGTACTTC
TRBV10-1	13	TRBJ2-5	-	-	CASSVSGEETQYF	TGCGCCAGCAGTGTTAGCGGAGAAGAGACCCAGTACTTC
TRBV7-6	14	TRBJ2-7	few	-	CASSSGLEGVEQYF	TGTGCCAGCAGCTCCGGACTAGAGGGGGTCGAGCAGTACTTC
TRBV11-2	15	TRBJ2-7	-	TRBD2	CASSLGGGSSYEQYF	TGTGCCAGCAGCTTAGGTGGCGGGAGCTCCTACGAGCAGTACTTC
TRBV19	16	TRBJ1-2	-	TRBD1	CASIPAETGFGYGYTF	TGTGCCAGTATACCGGCCGAGACAGGGTTCGGCTATGGCTACACCTTC
TRBV5-4	17	TRBJ2-3	-	TRBD1	CASSLNSVRGRTDTQYF	TGTGCCAGCAGCTTGAATTCAGTCAGGGGGCGGACAGATACGCAGTATTTT
TRBV5-1	14	TRBJ2-5	-	-	CASSLWMGGEEQYF	TGCGCCAGCAGCCTGTGGATGGGGGGAGAAGAGCAGTACTTC
TRBV14	15	TRBJ2-1	-	TRBD2	CASSPLGAGGDEQFF	TGTGCCAGCAGCCCCTTGGGGGCGGGAGGCGATGAGCAGTTCTTC
TRBV6-5	15	TRBJ1-2	-	-	CASSYSTVPKYGYTF	TGTGCCAGCAGTTACTCGACAGTTCCAAAATATGGCTACACCTTC
TRBV2	13	TRBJ2-5	-	TRBD1	CASESQGEETQYF	TGTGCCAGCGAATCGCAGGGGGAAGAGACCCAGTACTTC
TRBV27	15	TRBJ2-1	-	TRBD1	CASSPQGTGGAEQFF	TGTGCCAGCAGTCCACAAGGGACAGGAGGCGCTGAGCAGTTCTTC
TRBV7-3	15	TRBJ2-3	-	-	CASSVGLSSTDTQYF	TGTGCCAGCAGCGTGGGACTCTCTAGCACAGATACGCAGTATTTT
TRBV6-8	17	TRBJ1-2	-	-	CASSRESCSRKTYGYTF	TGTGCCAGCAGTCGGGAGTCATGCTCTAGAAAGACCTATGGCTACACCTTC
TRBV11-1	14	TRBJ1-4	-	-	CASSLTAYNEKLFF	TGTGCCAGCAGCTTGACAGCTTATAATGAAAAACTGTTTTTT
TRBV7-3	13	TRBJ1-1	few	TRBD1	CASSLWGQGEAFF	TGTGCCAGCAGCTTATGGGGACAGGGTGAAGCTTTCTTT
TRBV4-1	18	TRBJ2-7	-	TRBD2	CASSQGILGGQLSYEQYF	TGCGCCAGCAGCCAAGGGATATTGGGAGGGCAACTCTCCTACGAGCAGTACTTC
TRBV9	16	TRBJ1-3	-	-	CASSVGGAWSGNTIYF	TGTGCCAGCAGCGTCGGCGGGGCGTGGTCTGGAAACACCATATATTTT
TRBV10-1	13	TRBJ1-6	-	-	CASSESRGKPLHF	TGCGCCAGCAGTGAGTCAAGAGGGAAACCCCTCCACTTT
TRBV5-1	18	TRBJ2-2	-	TRBD2	CASSPTSGGAPGTGELFF	TGCGCCAGCAGCCCAACTAGCGGGGGGGCCCCTGGTACCGGGGAGCTGTTTTTT
TRBV6-1	14	TRBJ1-5	once	TRBD1	CASGSGQGLRPQHF	TGTGCCAGCGGGTCAGGACAGGGCCTTAGGCCCCAGCATTTT
TRBV10-2	15	TRBJ2-7	-	TRBD1	CASSEPRTGHYEQYF	TGCGCCAGCAGTGAGCCCCGGACAGGACACTACGAGCAGTACTTC
TRBV19	17	TRBJ2-5	-	TRBD2	CASSQTLAGGPQETQYF	TGTGCCAGTAGTCAAACCCTAGCGGGGGGGCCCCAAGAGACCCAGTACTTC
TRBV19	16	TRBJ2-2	-	-	CASSQRQAIYTGELFF	TGTGCCAGTAGTCAGCGGCAGGCCATTTACACCGGGGAGCTGTTTTTT
TRBV9	18	TRBJ2-7	-	TRBD2	CASSPTSGGAWGSYEQYF	TGTGCCAGCAGCCCCACTAGCGGGGGGGCTTGGGGGTCCTACGAGCAGTACTTC
TRBV5-1	16	TRBJ2-5	-	TRBD2	CASSLGGTSGKETQYF	TGCGCCAGCAGCTTGGGGGGCACTAGCGGTAAAGAGACCCAGTACTTC
TRBV11-2	14	TRBJ1-6	-	TRBD1	CASSSRTGDSPLHF	TGTGCCAGCAGCTCTAGGACAGGGGACTCACCCCTCCACTTT
TRBV6-6	16	TRBJ2-2	-	-	CASSYAQGANTGELFF	TGTGCCAGCAGTTACGCGCAGGGTGCGAACACCGGGGAGCTGTTTTTT
TRBV4-1	16	TRBJ2-1	-	-	CASSQDQQGYYNEQFF	TGCGCCAGCAGCCAAGATCAACAGGGTTACTACAATGAGCAGTTCTTC
TRBV5-1	16	TRBJ2-5	once	-	CASSNPGLPPRGTQYF	TGCGCCAGCAGCAACCCGGGACTCCCACCTCGGGGGACCCAGTACTTC
TRBV6-1	16	TRBJ2-7	few	-	CASSADRDQPPYEQYF	TGTGCCAGCAGTGCAGACAGAGACCAGCCACCGTACGAGCAGTACTTC
TRBV27	16	TRBJ1-5	-	TRBD1	CASRPGTGGYNQPQHF	TGTGCCAGCAGGCCCGGGACAGGGGGCTACAATCAGCCCCAGCATTTT
TRBV19	15	TRBJ2-3	-	-	CASSPLAESTDTQYF	TGTGCCAGTAGTCCTTTAGCGGAGAGCACAGATACGCAGTATTTT
TRBV28	19	TRBJ2-3	-	-	CASSLYPGAAAFYMDTQYF	TGTGCCAGCAGTTTGTACCCGGGAGCAGCCGCCTTTTACATGGATACGCAGTATTTT
TRBV19	15	TRBJ2-4	-	TRBD1	CASSMGQGNWDIQYF	TGTGCCAGTAGTATGGGACAGGGGAATTGGGACATTCAGTACTTC
TRBV30	13	TRBJ1-2	-	-	CAWRVTGMDGYTF	TGTGCCTGGAGGGTCACAGGGATGGACGGCTACACCTTC
TRBV30	12	TRBJ2-7	-	-	CAWSRLGDEQYF	TGTGCCTGGAGTCGGCTGGGAGACGAGCAGTACTTC
TRBV21-1	16	TRBJ1-5	once	-	CASSKEDSDSNQPQHF	TGTGCCAGCAGCAAAGAGGACAGCGATAGCAATCAGCCCCAGCATTTT
TRBV10-3	13	TRBJ2-7	once	-	CAIGGLAEGEQYF	TGTGCCATCGGGGGGCTAGCGGAAGGGGAGCAGTACTTC
TRBV7-2	14	TRBJ2-3	-	TRBD1	CASSTITGVHTQYF	TGTGCCAGCAGCACCATAACAGGGGTGCATACGCAGTATTTT
TRBV7-2	12	TRBJ2-1	few	-	CASSLLAMGQFF	TGTGCCAGCAGCTTACTAGCCATGGGGCAGTTCTTC
TRBV2	16	TRBJ1-2	once	TRBD1	CASSGVDRDPDYGYTF	TGTGCCAGCAGTGGAGTGGACAGGGATCCGGACTATGGCTACACCTTC
TRBV29-1	12	TRBJ1-2	once	-	CSALGGEYGYTF	TGCAGCGCCCTCGGGGGGGAGTATGGCTACACCTTC
TRBV10-2	15	TRBJ2-3	-	-	CASSHPTGTTDTQYF	TGCGCCAGCAGTCACCCTACAGGGACCACAGATACGCAGTATTTT
TRBV19	16	TRBJ2-7	-	TRBD1	CASSPFGQGASYEQYF	TGTGCCAGTAGTCCTTTCGGACAGGGAGCATCCTACGAGCAGTACTTC
TRBV19	14	TRBJ1-1	-	-	CASSKGGVRTEAFF	TGTGCCAGTAGTAAAGGGGGGGTGAGGACTGAAGCTTTCTTT